The present entry profiles one T cell receptor beta chain with its context. The germline gives CDR1 MNHEY, CDR2 SVGAGI. This CDR3 is built from 13 residues. V lost 5 bases and J 3 bases, leaving 10 bases between the germline ends. The data originate from a study of blood T cell repertoires in COVID-19. TCRdb keeps only in-frame clones here, not all; method: immunoSEQ multiplex PCR. Of 100,000 or so clones detected, 55% to 75% appear once; the ten largest clones hold approximately 15%. The sequence derives from a woman older than 75 with acute or convalescent COVID-19. Source material: peripheral blood. This chain uses TRBV6-5 with TRBJ1-2; D unresolved. CDR3 sequence: CASSRGSDYGYTF. The CDR3 nucleotides read TGTGCCAGCAGTCGCGGGAGTGACTATGGCTACACCTTC.